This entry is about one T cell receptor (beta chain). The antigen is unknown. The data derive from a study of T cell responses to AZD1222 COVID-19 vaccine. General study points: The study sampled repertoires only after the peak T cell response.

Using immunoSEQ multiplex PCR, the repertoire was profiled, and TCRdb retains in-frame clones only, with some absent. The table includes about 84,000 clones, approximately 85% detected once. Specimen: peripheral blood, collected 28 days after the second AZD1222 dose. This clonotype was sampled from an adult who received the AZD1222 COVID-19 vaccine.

This CDR3 reads CASSLPGTGSSPLHF. CDR3 DNA sequence: TGCGCCAGCAGCTTACCCGGGACAGGCAGTTCACCCCTCCACTTT. The chain carries TRBV4-1 and TRBJ1-6, with 8 bases aligning to TRBD1. The germline CDR1 and CDR2 sequences are MGHRA and YSYEKL. This CDR3 comprises 15 residues. Trimming took 5 bases from V and 9 from J; bases not matched to a gene: 9.